A single sample is the source of the 2 T cell receptor beta chains below, sequenced in a study of T cells in Graves' hyperthyroidism and ophthalmopathy. Using RNA transcripts as the source, TCR beta CDR3 regions were amplified. HTBI primers were employed in a first-round RT-PCR of the TCR CDR3. Each CDR3 protein is one row after TCRdb ran MiXCR on the multiplex PCR reads. The data hold nearly 750,000 distinct CDR3 sequences, with approximately 36% observed a single time. The specimen was blood. These receptors came from a woman aged 40 to 55 with Graves' hyperthyroidism.

The gene calls are TRBV20-1 and TRBJ2-5; 7 bases map to TRBD2. Germline V gene data show CDR1 as DFQATT and CDR2 as SNEGSKA (reference sequence). CDR3 length equals 17 residues. V trimming: 3 bases; J trimming: 5 bases; junction bases outside the gene matches: 18. The CDR3 bases are TGCAGTGCTAGTAGCCAGCGGGACCGCGGGTTCGTGGAGACCCAGTACTTC. Translation: CSASSQRDRGFVETQYF.

About this clonotype itself: A much larger clone differs by one base, so this may be a read error. The chain employs TRBV5-1 and TRBJ1-6, with a tentative D call TRBD1 (5 bases). The CDR3 extends over 14 amino acids. The V gene's germline CDR1 is SGHRS and CDR2 YFSETQ. V was cut by 3 bases and J by 10 bases, with 14 bases left in between. CDR3 in amino acids: CASSSSRAASPLHF. CDR3 nucleotides: TGCGCCAGCAGCTCCTCCAGGGCGGCGTCACCCCTCCACTTT.